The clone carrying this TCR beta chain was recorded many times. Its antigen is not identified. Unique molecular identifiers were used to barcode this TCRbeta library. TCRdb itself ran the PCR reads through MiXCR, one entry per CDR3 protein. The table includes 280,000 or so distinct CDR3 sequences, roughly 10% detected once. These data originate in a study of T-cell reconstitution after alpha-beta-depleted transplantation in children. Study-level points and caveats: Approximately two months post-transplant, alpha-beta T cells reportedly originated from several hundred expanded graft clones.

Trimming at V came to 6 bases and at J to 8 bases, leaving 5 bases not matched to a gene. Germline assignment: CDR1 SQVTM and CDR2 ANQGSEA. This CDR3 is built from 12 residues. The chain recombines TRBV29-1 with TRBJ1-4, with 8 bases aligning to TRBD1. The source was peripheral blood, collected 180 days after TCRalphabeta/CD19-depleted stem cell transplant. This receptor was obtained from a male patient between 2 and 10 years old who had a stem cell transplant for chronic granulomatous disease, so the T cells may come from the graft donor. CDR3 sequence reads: CSVNGQGEKLFF. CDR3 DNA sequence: TGCAGCGTGAACGGACAGGGAGAAAAACTGTTTTTT.